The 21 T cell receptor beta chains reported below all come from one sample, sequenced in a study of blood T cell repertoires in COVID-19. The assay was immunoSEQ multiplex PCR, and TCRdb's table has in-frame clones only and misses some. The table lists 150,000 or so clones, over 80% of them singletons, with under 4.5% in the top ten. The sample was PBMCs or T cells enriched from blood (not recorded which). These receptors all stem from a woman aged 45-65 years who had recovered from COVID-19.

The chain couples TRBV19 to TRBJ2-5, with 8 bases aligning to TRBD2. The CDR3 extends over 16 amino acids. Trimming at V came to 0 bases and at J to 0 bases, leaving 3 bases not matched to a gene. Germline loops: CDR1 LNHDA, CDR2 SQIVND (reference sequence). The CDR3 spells CASSIDPSGYQETQYF. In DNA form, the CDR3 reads TGTGCCAGTAGTATAGATCCTAGCGGGTACCAAGAGACCCAGTACTTC.

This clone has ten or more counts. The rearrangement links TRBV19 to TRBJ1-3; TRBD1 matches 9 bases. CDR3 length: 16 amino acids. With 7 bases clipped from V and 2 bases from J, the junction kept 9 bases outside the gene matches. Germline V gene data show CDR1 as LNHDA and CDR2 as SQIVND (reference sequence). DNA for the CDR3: TGTGCCAGTACCAAATCGGGACAGGGTGCTGGAAACACCATATATTTT. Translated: CASTKSGQGAGNTIYF.

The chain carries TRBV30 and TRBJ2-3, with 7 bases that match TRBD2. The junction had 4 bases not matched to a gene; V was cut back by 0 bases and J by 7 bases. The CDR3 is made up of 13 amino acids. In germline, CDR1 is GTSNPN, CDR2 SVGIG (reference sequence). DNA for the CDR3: TGTGCCTGGAGTGTGGGAGGGCCGAATACGCAGTATTTT. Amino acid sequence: CAWSVGGPNTQYF.

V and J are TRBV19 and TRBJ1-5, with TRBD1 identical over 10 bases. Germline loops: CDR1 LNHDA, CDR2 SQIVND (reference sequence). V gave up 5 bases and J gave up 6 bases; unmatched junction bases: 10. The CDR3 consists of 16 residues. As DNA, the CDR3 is TGTGCCAGTAGTTTCCGACAGGGGGCTTGGGGTCAGCCCCAGCATTTT. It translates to CASSFRQGAWGQPQHF.

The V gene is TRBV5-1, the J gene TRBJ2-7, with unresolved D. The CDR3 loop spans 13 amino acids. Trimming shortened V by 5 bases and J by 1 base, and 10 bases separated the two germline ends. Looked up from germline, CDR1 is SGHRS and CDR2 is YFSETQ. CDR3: CASRVTPSYEQYV. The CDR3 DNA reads TGCGCCAGCAGGGTGACTCCATCCTACGAGCAGTACGTC.

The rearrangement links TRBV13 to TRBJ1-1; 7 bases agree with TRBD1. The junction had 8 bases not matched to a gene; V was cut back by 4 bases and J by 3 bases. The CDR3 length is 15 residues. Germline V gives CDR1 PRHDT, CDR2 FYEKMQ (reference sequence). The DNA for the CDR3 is TGTGCCAGCAGCTCGGAGGGGGCCGCGGACACTGAAGCTTTCTTT. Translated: CASSSEGAADTEAFF.

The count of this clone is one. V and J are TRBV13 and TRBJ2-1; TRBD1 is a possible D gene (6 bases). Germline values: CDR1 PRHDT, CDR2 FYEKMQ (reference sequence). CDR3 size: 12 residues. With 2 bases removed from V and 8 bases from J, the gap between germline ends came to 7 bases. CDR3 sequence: CASSLSGDEQFF. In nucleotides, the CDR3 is TGTGCCAGCAGCTTATCAGGGGATGAGCAGTTCTTC.

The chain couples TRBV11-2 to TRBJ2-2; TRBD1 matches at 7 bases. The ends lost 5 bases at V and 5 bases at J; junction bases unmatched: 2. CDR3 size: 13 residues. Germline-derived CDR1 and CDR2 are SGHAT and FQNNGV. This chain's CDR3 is CASSKGATGELFF. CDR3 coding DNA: TGTGCCAGCAGCAAGGGGGCGACCGGGGAGCTGTTTTTT.

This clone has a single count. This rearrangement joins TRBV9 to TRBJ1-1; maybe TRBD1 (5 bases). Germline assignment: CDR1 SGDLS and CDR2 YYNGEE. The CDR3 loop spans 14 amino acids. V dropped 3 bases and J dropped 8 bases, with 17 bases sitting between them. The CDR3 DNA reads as TGTGCCAGCAGCGCTCACCCCACAGGAGACGAAGCTTTCTTT. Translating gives CASSAHPTGDEAFF.

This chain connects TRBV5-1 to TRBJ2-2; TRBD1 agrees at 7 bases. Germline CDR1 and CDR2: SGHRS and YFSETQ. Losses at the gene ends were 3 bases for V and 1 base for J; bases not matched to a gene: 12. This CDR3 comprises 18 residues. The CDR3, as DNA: TGCGCCAGCAGCTCTCACCCCCGGGACAGCGAGAACACCGGGGAGCTGTTTTTT. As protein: CASSSHPRDSENTGELFF.

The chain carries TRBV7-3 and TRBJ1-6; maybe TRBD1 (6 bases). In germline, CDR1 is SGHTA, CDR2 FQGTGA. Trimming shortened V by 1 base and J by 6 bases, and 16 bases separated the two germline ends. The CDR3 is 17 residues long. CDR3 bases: TGTGCCAGCAGCTTAAGCGGTCTGGACAGAACTAATTCACCCCTCCACTTT. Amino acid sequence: CASSLSGLDRTNSPLHF.

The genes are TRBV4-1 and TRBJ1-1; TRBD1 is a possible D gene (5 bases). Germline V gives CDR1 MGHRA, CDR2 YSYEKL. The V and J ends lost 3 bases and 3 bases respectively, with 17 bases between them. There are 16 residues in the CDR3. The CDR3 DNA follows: TGCGCCAGCAGCCACAGGGTTCGTTCGGAGTACACTGAAGCTTTCTTT. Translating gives CASSHRVRSEYTEAFF.

The CDR3 DNA sequence: TGTGCCAGCAGTACGACAGTATACAATGAGCAGTTCTTC. Amino acid sequence: CASSTTVYNEQFF. The chain is built from TRBV12-3 or TRBV12-4 and TRBJ2-1; a possible D gene is TRBD1 (5 bases). With 5 bases removed from V and 4 bases from J, the gap between germline ends came to 9 bases. This CDR3 has 13 amino acids.

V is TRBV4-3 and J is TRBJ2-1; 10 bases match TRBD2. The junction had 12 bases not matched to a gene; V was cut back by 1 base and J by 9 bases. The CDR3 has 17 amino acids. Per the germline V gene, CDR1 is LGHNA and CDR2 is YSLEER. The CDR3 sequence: CASSQGISGGRKAEQFF. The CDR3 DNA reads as TGCGCCAGCAGCCAAGGGATTAGCGGGGGGAGGAAGGCTGAGCAGTTCTTC.

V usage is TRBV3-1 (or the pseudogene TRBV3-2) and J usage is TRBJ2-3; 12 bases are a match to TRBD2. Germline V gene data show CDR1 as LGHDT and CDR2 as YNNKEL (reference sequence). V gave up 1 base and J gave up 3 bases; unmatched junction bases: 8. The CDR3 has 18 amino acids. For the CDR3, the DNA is TGTGCCAGCAGCCAAGCACTAGCGGGGGGCCACCATACAGATACGCAGTATTTT. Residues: CASSQALAGGHHTDTQYF.

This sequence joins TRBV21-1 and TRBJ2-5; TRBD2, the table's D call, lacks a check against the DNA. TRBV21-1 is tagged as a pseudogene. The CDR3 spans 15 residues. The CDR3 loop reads CASSKAARRQETQYF. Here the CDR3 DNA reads TGTGCCAGCAGCAAAGCGGCCCGGAGACAAGAGACCCAGTACTTC.

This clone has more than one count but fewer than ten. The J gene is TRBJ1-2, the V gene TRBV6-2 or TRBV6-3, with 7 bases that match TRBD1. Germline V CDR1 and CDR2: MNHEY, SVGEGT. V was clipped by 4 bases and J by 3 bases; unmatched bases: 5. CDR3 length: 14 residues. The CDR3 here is CASSSAGGDYGYTF. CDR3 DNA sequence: TGTGCCAGCAGTTCGGCAGGGGGTGACTATGGCTACACCTTC.

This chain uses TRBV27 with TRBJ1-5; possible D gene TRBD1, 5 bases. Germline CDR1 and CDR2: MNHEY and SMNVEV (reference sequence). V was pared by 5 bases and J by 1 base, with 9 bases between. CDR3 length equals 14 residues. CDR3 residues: CASSGHSSNQPQHF. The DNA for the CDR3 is TGTGCCAGCAGTGGACACTCCAGCAATCAGCCCCAGCATTTT.

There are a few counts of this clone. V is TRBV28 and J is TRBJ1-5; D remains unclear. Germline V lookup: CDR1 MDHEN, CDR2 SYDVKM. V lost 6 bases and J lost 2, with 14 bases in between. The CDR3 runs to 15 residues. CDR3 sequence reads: CASSSPGFGNQPQHF. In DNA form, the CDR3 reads TGTGCCAGCAGCTCACCGGGGTTTGGCAATCAGCCCCAGCATTTT.

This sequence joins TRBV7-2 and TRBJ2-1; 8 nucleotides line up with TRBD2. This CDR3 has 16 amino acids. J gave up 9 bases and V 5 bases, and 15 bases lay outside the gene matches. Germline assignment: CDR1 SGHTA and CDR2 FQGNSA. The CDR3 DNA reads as TGTGCCAGCAGCCCCTCGGGGAGCGGGAGACTCGCTGAGCAGTTCTTC. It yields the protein CASSPSGSGRLAEQFF.

DNA of the CDR3: TGTGCCAGCTCACCACAGGGGTATGCAACTAATGAAAAACTGTTTTTT. Protein: CASSPQGYATNEKLFF. This chain connects TRBV18 to TRBJ1-4; a possible D gene is TRBD1 (5 bases). Germline assignment: CDR1 KGHSH and CDR2 LQKENI. Between the trimmed V and J ends, which lost 1 base and 0 bases, there was a span of 9 bases. CDR3 length: 16 amino acids.